This T cell receptor beta chain derives from a study of blood T cell repertoires in COVID-19. Study-wide background: Samples representing acute and convalescent COVID-19 were sourced from the United States, Italy and Spain. The analysed material was cDNA or gDNA that came from T cells, B-cell-depleted T cells, or PBMCs.

Trimming cost V 1 base and J 6 bases, with 18 bases left between them. The germline V gene encodes CDR1 SGHTA and CDR2 FQGNSA. The CDR3 extends over 16 amino acids. In the source study's methods: Amplification of reference gene primers provided the estimated nucleated cell counts. The data were produced by immunoSEQ multiplex PCR, yet TCRdb's version contains in-frame clones alone and is incomplete. Clonal size and the V and J genes are those of that table, whereas D and trimming came from the DNA. The table has some 160,000 clones, around 90% seen once. The receptor was isolated from a man between 18 and 35 years old with acute or convalescent COVID-19. The chain uses TRBV7-2 and TRBJ1-2, with D unclear. The sample comprised peripheral blood. The CDR3 sequence is CASSLGPQTGGNGYTF. CDR3 sequence (DNA): TGTGCCAGCAGCTTAGGGCCCCAAACGGGAGGGAATGGCTACACCTTC.